A few counts support the clone carrying this T cell receptor beta chain. TCRdb re-called the 5' RACE reads through MiXCR, storing one row per CDR3 protein. The repertoire holds 340,000 or so distinct CDR3 sequences, with around 13% as singletons. The data are from a study of T cells after yellow fever vaccination. This CDR3 has 17 residues. Germline V gene data show CDR1 as MGHDK and CDR2 as SYGVNS. Germline trimming cut 0 bases from V and 0 bases from J; bases unmatched to any gene: 5. V and J are TRBV25-1 and TRBJ1-2; 9 bases align to TRBD1. The clonotype originates from a young man who received the YFV17D yellow fever vaccine. The material sequenced was CD4+ T cells sorted from PBMCs, taken 15 days after the yellow fever booster vaccination. The CDR3 coding sequence is TGTGCCAGCAGTGAATATCTCGGGACAGGGACTAACTATGGCTACACCTTC. Amino acids: CASSEYLGTGTNYGYTF.